This T cell receptor beta chain came from a study of shared clonotypes between healthy human individuals. Naive CD8 cells lacked CD45RO and underwent positive selection for CCR7, leaving out terminally differentiated effector memory CD45RA+ cells. The repertoire was sequenced with immunoSEQ multiplex PCR; TCRdb's copy has only in-frame clones and lacks some. Altogether 1.5 million to 2.5 million clones are present, approximately 95% being singletons, with the ten largest covering 0.9% to 1.5%. CDR3 size: 15 residues. Trimming took 0 bases from V and 2 from J, leaving 12 bases between them. Germline V gene data show CDR1 as SGHRS and CDR2 as YFSETQ.

The source material was naive CD8+ T cells sorted from blood. The V call is TRBV5-1, the J call TRBJ2-7; maybe TRBD2 (6 bases). This TCR was recovered from a man between 18 and 35 years old in good health. The DNA for the CDR3 is TGCGCCAGCAGCTTGGACCTAGCGACAACCTACGAGCAGTACTTC. It specifies CASSLDLATTYEQYF.